These 12 T cell receptor beta chains were all obtained from the same sample, sequenced in a study of cytomegalovirus exposure and HLA in healthy donors. The PCR employed 60 Vbeta primers together with 13 Jbeta primers. Clones were read by immunoSEQ multiplex PCR, and TCRdb kept only the in-frame ones, dropping some. This table has just over 150,000 clones, 70% to 90% appearing once. Source material: PBMCs. The receptors were gathered from a woman aged 18-29 years in good health and CMV-seronegative.

The CDR3 DNA sequence: TGTGCCAGCAGACTACCGGGGGGGTCCTACGAGCAGTACTTC. This translates into CASRLPGGSYEQYF. This chain connects TRBV6-5 to TRBJ2-7, with 8 nucleotides matching TRBD2. The CDR3 contains 14 residues. Germline trimming cut 6 bases from V and 1 base from J; bases unmatched to any gene: 5. The germline V gene has CDR1 MNHEY and CDR2 SVGAGI.

The chain employs TRBV28 and TRBJ1-2, with 7 bases matching TRBD1. The V gene end was trimmed by 6 bases and the J gene end by 4 bases; junction bases not matched to a gene: 5. The CDR3 spans 13 residues. From germline, CDR1 is MDHEN and CDR2 SYDVKM. CDR3 bases: TGTGCCAGCAGCCCAAGACAGGGCTATGGCTACACCTTC. Translating it yields CASSPRQGYGYTF.

The V and J genes are TRBV14 and TRBJ2-3, with D possibly matching TRBD1 (5 bases). Between the trimmed V and J ends, which lost 1 base and 4 bases, there was a span of 9 bases. Looked up from germline, CDR1 is SGHDN and CDR2 is FVKESK. This CDR3 is built from 14 residues. The CDR3 bases are TGTGCCAGCAGCCAAGGGGGCTGGGCAGATACGCAGTATTTT. Translation: CASSQGGWADTQYF.

The V and J genes are TRBV27 and TRBJ2-3, with 8 bases matching TRBD2. The CDR3 extends over 17 amino acids. The junction had 9 bases not matched to a gene; V was cut back by 3 bases and J by 1 base. Germline V gene lookup returns CDR1 MNHEY and CDR2 SMNVEV (reference sequence). CDR3 DNA: TGTGCCAGCAGTTTTAGCGGGGCCTCCGAAGGCACAGATACGCAGTATTTT. Amino acids: CASSFSGASEGTDTQYF.

This chain joins TRBV28 and TRBJ2-7; D remains unclear. Deletions cut 1 base from V and 5 bases from J, with 6 bases between. The germline V gene encodes CDR1 MDHEN and CDR2 SYDVKM. CDR3 length equals 12 residues. The CDR3 nucleotides read TGTGCCAGCAGTTTATCCATCAACGAGCAGTACTTC. Amino acids: CASSLSINEQYF.

This clone came up a few times. This chain joins TRBV25-1 and TRBJ1-1; possibly TRBD1 for D (6 bases). This CDR3 has 12 amino acids. Trimming took off 6 bases at V and 4 bases at J, with 9 bases between the two ends. Germline V gene data show CDR1 as MGHDK and CDR2 as SYGVNS. The CDR3 reads CASRRGSTEAFF. Here the CDR3 DNA reads TGTGCCAGCAGGAGGGGGAGCACTGAAGCTTTCTTT.

This clone has just one count. The J gene is TRBJ1-4, the V gene TRBV11-2; D perhaps matches TRBD1 (6 bases). Trimming shortened V by 4 bases and J by 7 bases, and 13 bases separated the two germline ends. From germline, CDR1 is SGHAT and CDR2 FQNNGV. This CDR3 is 14 amino acids long. CDR3: CASSSGHGVEKLFF. The CDR3 DNA reads TGTGCCAGCAGCTCGGGACACGGAGTTGAAAAACTGTTTTTT.

The V call is TRBV5-1, the J call TRBJ2-1; 11 nucleotides match TRBD2. Trimming at V came to 4 bases and at J to 6 bases, leaving 6 bases not matched to a gene. CDR3 size: 15 residues. Per germline, CDR1 SGHRS and CDR2 YFSETQ. The DNA of the CDR3 is TGCGCCAGCAGCCCTACTAGCGGGAGAGTCAATGAGCAGTTCTTC. It encodes CASSPTSGRVNEQFF.

The chain recombines TRBV6-6 with TRBJ2-3; 8 positions agree with TRBD2. The CDR3 has 16 residues. Looked up from germline, CDR1 is MNHNY and CDR2 is SVGAGI (reference sequence). V was clipped by 2 bases and J by 2 bases; unmatched bases: 6. The CDR3 DNA reads TGTGCCAGCAGTTACGGACTAGCCGCCCCCACAGATACGCAGTATTTT. Its translation: CASSYGLAAPTDTQYF.

The chain couples TRBV7-2 to TRBJ1-2, with D maybe TRBD1 (5 bases). Trimming removed 5 bases at V and 5 bases at J, with 18 bases between. CDR1 and CDR2 from the germline V gene are SGHTA and FQGNSA. The CDR3 sequence is 15 residues long. DNA of the CDR3: TGTGCCAGCAGCAAAGGCCGGATCGACAGTTATGGCTACACCTTC. Protein: CASSKGRIDSYGYTF.

The chain uses TRBV6-4 and TRBJ2-7; TRBD2 aligns across 12 bases. Germline trimming cut 6 bases from V and 6 bases from J; bases unmatched to any gene: 12. The CDR3 loop spans 16 amino acids. Germline V gene sequence: CDR1 MRHNA, CDR2 SNTAGT. CDR3 nucleotide sequence: TGTGCCAGCAGCAGACTAGCGGGAGCCCCTCCCCTCGAGCAGTACTTC. Translating it yields CASSRLAGAPPLEQYF.

V usage is TRBV4-2 and J usage is TRBJ2-1; TRBD2 matches at 16 bases. Germline V gene data show CDR1 as LGHNA and CDR2 as YNFKEQ. The length of the CDR3 is 19 residues. J was trimmed by 3 bases and V by 1 base; bases with no gene match: 6. The DNA for the CDR3 is TGTGCCAGCAGCCAAGTCGGGACTAGCGGGGGGGCCGTCTACAATGAGCAGTTCTTC. It yields the protein CASSQVGTSGGAVYNEQFF.